The 4 T cell receptor beta chains reported below all come from one sample, sequenced in a study of blood T cell repertoires in COVID-19. Here immunoSEQ multiplex PCR was the method, and the copy in TCRdb shows in-frame clones only, minus some. The sample yields about 230,000 clones, about 85% seen once. Material: PBMCs or T cells enriched from blood (not recorded which). The receptors stem from a man aged 25-45 years who had recovered from COVID-19.

The chain is built from TRBV3-1 (or the pseudogene TRBV3-2) and TRBJ2-7; tentatively, D is TRBD2 (6 bases). This CDR3 has 13 amino acids. CDR1 and CDR2 (germline): LGHDT, YNNKEL (reference sequence). Trimming took 5 bases from V and 3 from J, leaving 11 bases between them. The CDR3 loop reads CASSGGVGYEQYF. CDR3 in DNA: TGTGCCAGCAGCGGAGGGGTAGGCTACGAGCAGTACTTC.

The chain couples TRBV19 to TRBJ1-4; D possibly corresponds to TRBD1 (5 bases). Trimming removed 6 bases from V and 5 bases from J, with 7 bases in between. The CDR3 is 12 amino acids. Per germline, CDR1 LNHDA and CDR2 SQIVND (reference sequence). In DNA, the CDR3 is TGTGCCAGTAGCGGGGGGAATGAAAAACTGTTTTTT. As protein: CASSGGNEKLFF.

V usage is TRBV7-2 and J usage is TRBJ2-7; 9 bases agree with TRBD1. V lost 4 bases and J lost 4; bases outside the gene matches: 11. CDR1 is SGHTA, CDR2 FQGNSA, per germline. The CDR3 runs 16 residues. The CDR3 DNA reads as TGTGCCAGCAGCTATCGCCTGGGGACAGGGAATTACGAGCAGTACTTC. Protein product: CASSYRLGTGNYEQYF.

The V and J genes are TRBV30 and TRBJ1-6; 7 bases map to TRBD1. The CDR3 has 16 residues. The V segment lost 4 bases and the J segment 9 bases; nucleotides outside the gene matches: 15. Germline lookup yields CDR1 GTSNPN and CDR2 SVGIG (reference sequence). This chain's CDR3 is CAWTEKTGQGSSPLHF. Written as DNA, the CDR3 is TGTGCCTGGACCGAGAAGACAGGGCAAGGGAGTTCACCCCTCCACTTT. The variable domain in full, with the rest retrieved from reference TRBV30 and TRBJ1-6, is SQTIHQWPATLVQPVGSPLSLECTVEGTSNPNLYWYRQAAGRGLQLLFYSVGIGQISSEVPQNLSASRPQDRQFILSSKKLLLSDSGFYLCAWTEKTGQGSSPLHFGNGTRLTVT.